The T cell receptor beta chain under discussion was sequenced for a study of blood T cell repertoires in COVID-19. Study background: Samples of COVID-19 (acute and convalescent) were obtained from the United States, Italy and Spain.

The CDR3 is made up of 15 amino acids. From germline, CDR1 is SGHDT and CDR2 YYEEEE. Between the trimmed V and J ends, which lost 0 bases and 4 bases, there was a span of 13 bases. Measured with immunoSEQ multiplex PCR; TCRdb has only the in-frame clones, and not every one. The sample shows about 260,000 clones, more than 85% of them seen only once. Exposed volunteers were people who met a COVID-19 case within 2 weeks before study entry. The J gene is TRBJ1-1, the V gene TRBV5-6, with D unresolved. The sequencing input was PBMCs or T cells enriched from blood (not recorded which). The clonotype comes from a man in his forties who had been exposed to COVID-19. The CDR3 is CASSLVGGFGTEAFF. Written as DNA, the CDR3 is TGTGCCAGCAGCTTGGTGGGAGGGTTTGGCACTGAAGCTTTCTTT.